These 17 T cell receptor beta chains were all obtained from the same sample, sequenced in a study of blood T cell repertoires in COVID-19. Libraries were prepared by immunoSEQ multiplex PCR; TCRdb keeps only in-frame clonotypes and omits some of them. The profile shows around 25,000 clones, 80% to 90% of them singletons. The sequencing input was peripheral blood. Receptors originate from a man in his 70s with acute or convalescent COVID-19.

In DNA form, the CDR3 reads TGTGCCAGTAGTTCCGGACGGGGAGCGCTCCCCTATGGCTACACCTTC. Amino acids: CASSSGRGALPYGYTF. This chain uses TRBV19 with TRBJ1-2; D gene unclear. The CDR3 has 16 amino acids. Looked up from germline, CDR1 is LNHDA and CDR2 is SQIVND (reference sequence). With 5 bases removed from V and 4 bases from J, the gap between germline ends came to 20 bases.

The chain uses TRBV28 and TRBJ2-7; D uncertain. Trimming cost V 6 bases and J 2 bases, with 17 bases left between them. This CDR3 contains 15 residues. Germline V gene sequence: CDR1 MDHEN, CDR2 SYDVKM. CDR3 protein: CASSTPRVYPYEQYF. The CDR3 DNA reads TGTGCCAGCAGCACCCCCCGGGTATACCCCTACGAGCAGTACTTC. Based on the CDR3 plus reference TRBV28 and TRBJ2-7, the full variable domain is DVKVTQSSRYLVKRTGEKVFLECVQDMDHENMFWYRQDPGLGLRLIYFSYDVKMKEKGDIPEGYSVSREKKERFSLILESASTNQTSMYLCASSTPRVYPYEQYFGPGTRLTVT.

V usage is TRBV6-5 and J usage is TRBJ1-1, with 7 nucleotides matching TRBD1. Germline CDR1 and CDR2: MNHEY and SVGAGI. There are 14 residues in the CDR3. V trimming: 7 bases; J trimming: 5 bases; junction bases outside the gene matches: 10. Here the CDR3 DNA reads TGTGCCAGCACTTCCCCGACAGGGTTTACTGAAGCTTTCTTT. Translating gives CASTSPTGFTEAFF.

Points on this clone: The junction and the germline gene differ at one end; a read error may be behind it. V and J are TRBV18 and TRBJ2-5; D unclear. The CDR3 consists of 12 residues. Germline CDR1 and CDR2: KGHSH and LQKENI. The CDR3 here is CASSSPQETQYF. The CDR3 DNA reads TGTGCCAGCTCATCACCCCAGGAGACCCAGTACTTC.

This chain links TRBV24-1 with TRBJ2-5; TRBD2 matches 12 bases. Trimming at V came to 3 bases and at J to 3 bases, leaving 1 base not matched to a gene. The CDR3 is 15 residues long. Germline assignment: CDR1 KGHDR and CDR2 SFDVKD. The CDR3 sequence: CATSDRTSGKETQYF. In DNA, the CDR3 is TGTGCCACCAGTGATCGGACTAGCGGGAAAGAGACCCAGTACTTC.

The chain carries TRBV10-2 and TRBJ1-1, with TRBD1 identical over 7 bases. The V gene end was trimmed by 4 bases and the J gene end by 1 base; junction bases not matched to a gene: 0. This CDR3 is built from 13 residues. The germline gives CDR1 WSHSY, CDR2 SAAADI. CDR3 bases: TGCGCCAGCAGTGGACAGGGGAACACTGAAGCTTTCTTT. Translating it yields CASSGQGNTEAFF.

J is TRBJ2-7 and V is TRBV5-5, with 10 bases matching TRBD2. This CDR3 contains 15 residues. The germline CDR1 and CDR2 sequences are SGHKS and YYEKEE (reference sequence). After removal of 8 bases from V and 6 bases from J, the junction contained 14 bases not matched to a gene. CDR3 amino acids: CASTSLAGEYSEQYF. The CDR3, as DNA: TGTGCCAGTACCTCCCTAGCGGGAGAGTACAGCGAGCAGTACTTC. Full variable domain (remainder filled in from reference TRBV5-5 and TRBJ2-7): DAGVTQSPTHLIKTRGQQVTLRCSPISGHKSVSWYQQVLGQGPQFIFQYYEKEERGRGNFPDRFSARQFPNYSSELNVNALLLGDSALYLCASTSLAGEYSEQYFGPGTRLTVT.

This sequence joins TRBV2 and TRBJ1-1; no reliable D call. Germline values: CDR1 SNHLY, CDR2 FYNNEI. Trimming cost V 7 bases and J 0 bases, with 9 bases left between them. CDR3 length: 13 residues. CDR3 region: CASNPEVNTEAFF. The CDR3 region has the DNA TGTGCCAGCAATCCAGAAGTGAACACTGAAGCTTTCTTT.

V and J are TRBV6-6 and TRBJ1-4; possibly TRBD1 for D (5 bases). V was cut by 5 bases and J by 0 bases, with 13 bases left in between. The CDR3 has 16 residues. CDR1 and CDR2 (germline): MNHNY, SVGAGI (reference sequence). CDR3 in DNA: TGTGCCAGCAGTAGAGAGACAGCCGCAACTAATGAAAAACTGTTTTTT. This sequence encodes CASSRETAATNEKLFF.

This clone turned up a few times. The chain links TRBV19 to TRBJ1-1, with D possibly TRBD1 on 6 matching bases. The length of the CDR3 is 15 residues. Germline-derived CDR1 and CDR2 are LNHDA and SQIVND (reference sequence). V was pared by 2 bases and J by 5 bases, with 15 bases between. CDR3 in amino acids: CASSIRAGAITEAFF. CDR3 coding DNA: TGTGCCAGTAGTATACGGGCAGGGGCGATAACTGAAGCTTTCTTT.

This rearrangement joins TRBV6-1 to TRBJ2-7; TRBD1 matches 10 bases. Germline loops: CDR1 MNHNS, CDR2 SASEGT. CDR3 size: 15 residues. The J segment lost 4 bases and the V segment lost 2 bases, leaving 5 bases of the junction unmatched. CDR3 residues: CASSETGTGVYEQYF. The CDR3 DNA reads TGTGCCAGCAGTGAAACCGGGACAGGGGTTTACGAGCAGTACTTC.

The J gene is TRBJ2-3, the V gene TRBV19, with unresolved D. Germline CDR1 reads LNHDA; CDR2 reads SQIVND (reference sequence). The CDR3 length is 13 residues. V lost 5 bases and J lost 3, with 9 bases in between. DNA of the CDR3: TGTGCCAGTAGTCGCCTATCGACAGATACGCAGTATTTT. As protein: CASSRLSTDTQYF.

This clone was found a few times. This sequence joins TRBV28 and TRBJ1-4; TRBD1 matches 9 bases. The CDR3 runs to 15 residues. CDR1 is MDHEN and CDR2 is SYDVKM in the germline V gene. J lost 5 bases, V lost 6 bases, and 7 bases had no gene match. CDR3 sequence (DNA): TGTGCCAGCAGGGGGGGTGGGACAGGGAATGAAAAACTGTTTTTT. Protein product: CASRGGGTGNEKLFF. The complete variable domain, with remaining parts taken from reference TRBV28 and TRBJ1-4, reads DVKVTQSSRYLVKRTGEKVFLECVQDMDHENMFWYRQDPGLGLRLIYFSYDVKMKEKGDIPEGYSVSREKKERFSLILESASTNQTSMYLCASRGGGTGNEKLFFGSGTQLSVL.

The chain is built from TRBV7-9 and TRBJ2-1; possibly TRBD1 for D (6 bases). Germline lookup yields CDR1 SEHNR and CDR2 FQNEAQ (reference sequence). CDR3 length: 13 amino acids. V was clipped by 3 bases and J by 7 bases, with 10 bases between them. CDR3 protein: CASSLATGNEQFF. Written as DNA, the CDR3 is TGTGCCAGCAGCTTGGCCACAGGGAATGAGCAGTTCTTC. Variable domain in full (rest from reference TRBV7-9 and TRBJ2-1): DTGVSQNPRHKITKRGQNVTFRCDPISEHNRLYWYRQTLGQGPEFLTYFQNEAQLEKSRLLSDRFSAERPKGSFSTLEIQRTEQGDSAMYLCASSLATGNEQFFGPGTRLTVL.

The chain has TRBV10-2 and TRBJ2-7, with 7 bases that match TRBD2. V dropped 1 base and J dropped 4; count of bases not matched to a gene: 4. CDR3 length: 14 amino acids. CDR1 and CDR2 from the germline V gene are WSHSY and SAAADI. CDR3 amino acids: CASSELGGEYEQYF. The CDR3 DNA is TGCGCCAGCAGTGAGTTGGGGGGGGAGTACGAGCAGTACTTC.

The CDR3 spells CASSLRGGANTGELFF. CDR3 nucleotides: TGTGCCAGCAGCTTAAGAGGGGGGGCGAACACCGGGGAGCTGTTTTTT. The chain uses TRBV7-2 and TRBJ2-2, with a tentative D call TRBD2 (7 bases). Germline V gene data show CDR1 as SGHTA and CDR2 as FQGNSA. Deletions cut 2 bases from V and 0 bases from J, with 10 bases between. The CDR3 extends over 16 amino acids.

This chain links TRBV19 with TRBJ2-1; 7 bases align to TRBD1. Germline assignment: CDR1 LNHDA and CDR2 SQIVND (reference sequence). The CDR3 loop spans 16 amino acids. The J segment lost 5 bases and the V segment lost 3 bases, leaving 10 bases of the junction unmatched. The CDR3 sequence is CASSMGTGTANNEQFF. The CDR3 DNA sequence: TGTGCCAGTAGTATGGGAACCGGGACAGCCAACAATGAGCAGTTCTTC.